These 29 T cell receptor beta chains were all obtained from the same sample, sequenced in a study of CD8 T cells in ankylosing spondylitis. TCRdb re-called the 5' RACE reads through MiXCR, storing one row per CDR3 protein. The data show under 200,000 distinct CDR3 sequences, with under 14% seen just once and 25% to 30% held by the top ten. The sample comprised blood, either unsorted or a sorted T cell fraction (not recorded which). These receptors all stem from a male donor with ankylosing spondylitis or in good health (not recorded which).

The table lists this clonotype with many counts. The chain uses TRBV5-1 and TRBJ1-3, with 9 bases that match TRBD1. Germline assignment: CDR1 SGHRS and CDR2 YFSETQ. Trimming cost V 4 bases and J 3 bases; bases outside gene matches: 2. This CDR3 contains 14 residues. The CDR3 DNA sequence: TGCGCCAGCAGCCAGGGACAGGGTGGAAACACCATATATTTT. Translating gives CASSQGQGGNTIYF. The variable domain in full, completed from reference TRBV5-1 and TRBJ1-3, reads KAGVTQTPRYLIKTRGQQVTLSCSPISGHRSVSWYQQTPGQGLQFLFEYFSETQRNKGNFPGRFSGRQFSNSRSEMNVSTLELGDSALYLCASSQGQGGNTIYFGEGSWLTVV.

This clonotype showed up many times. The chain is built from TRBV6-5 and TRBJ2-3, with 9 bases lining up with TRBD2. Germline assignment: CDR1 MNHEY and CDR2 SVGAGI. The ends lost 2 bases at V and 1 base at J; junction bases unmatched: 4. The CDR3 runs 16 residues. The CDR3 DNA is TGTGCCAGCAGTTACGAGCGGGGGGAGGGCACAGATACGCAGTATTTT. It specifies CASSYERGEGTDTQYF.

CDR3 amino acids: CASTEGTGMAYNEQFF. DNA for the CDR3: TGTGCCAGTACCGAAGGGACAGGGATGGCCTACAATGAGCAGTTCTTC. The chain carries TRBV19 and TRBJ2-1; 9 bases are a match to TRBD1. The trim removed 7 bases at V and 2 bases at J, leaving 9 bases unmatched. The CDR3 has 16 residues. In germline, CDR1 is LNHDA, CDR2 SQIVND (reference sequence).

This clonotype was counted at least ten times. The rearrangement uses TRBV15 and TRBJ1-2; D is perhaps TRBD1 (5 bases). V was cut by 1 base and J by 2 bases, with 11 bases left in between. CDR1 is LNHNV, CDR2 YYDKDF, per germline (reference sequence). The CDR3 has 15 amino acids. The CDR3 region is CATSRGPGRNYGYTF. In nucleotides, the CDR3 is TGTGCCACCAGCAGAGGGCCAGGGAGGAACTATGGCTACACCTTC.

The chain employs TRBV7-6 and TRBJ2-3; D gene uncertain. Germline V CDR1 and CDR2: SGHVS, FNYEAQ. This CDR3 spans 14 amino acids. Between the trimmed V and J ends, which lost 1 base and 4 bases, there was a span of 9 bases. The CDR3 bases are TGTGCCAGCAGCTTAGACCTGAGCCCAGATACGCAGTATTTT. Translated: CASSLDLSPDTQYF.

This clonotype was counted between two and nine times. The gene calls are TRBV12-3 or TRBV12-4 and TRBJ2-2, with unresolved D. The CDR3 runs to 12 residues. Trimming cost V 4 bases and J 10 bases, with 10 bases left between them. The CDR3 sequence is CASSSPPAELFF. CDR3 nucleotides: TGTGCCAGCAGTTCTCCACCGGCGGAGCTGTTTTTT.

This clonotype came up many times. The chain couples TRBV6-1 to TRBJ1-1; D may be TRBD1 (5 bases). Germline CDR1 reads MNHNS; CDR2 reads SASEGT. The CDR3 is 15 residues long. Trimming left V 6 bases short and J 1 base short, with 15 bases between. CDR3 in amino acids: CASRMGQGTNTEAFF. The CDR3 DNA reads TGTGCCAGCAGAATGGGGCAGGGCACGAACACTGAAGCTTTCTTT.

This clonotype has at least ten counts. The chain has TRBV12-3 or TRBV12-4 and TRBJ1-4; D call uncertain. V lost 6 bases and J 8 bases, leaving 16 bases between the germline ends. CDR3 length equals 14 residues. The DNA for the CDR3 is TGTGCCAGCAGCTCCGACGGGGTACAAGAAAAACTGTTTTTT. This sequence encodes CASSSDGVQEKLFF.

This clonotype was seen a handful of times. This chain uses TRBV30 with TRBJ1-2; D is unresolved. The V and J ends lost 4 bases and 0 bases respectively, with 15 bases between them. The CDR3 has 15 residues. Looked up from germline, CDR1 is GTSNPN and CDR2 is SVGIG (reference sequence). The CDR3: CAWTLTGAPNYGYTF. The CDR3 bases are TGTGCCTGGACTCTAACCGGAGCCCCTAACTATGGCTACACCTTC.

The sample holds a few counts of this clonotype. The DNA of the CDR3 is TGTGCCAGTAGTCCCGGGTATCAGCCCCAGCATTTT. Its protein is CASSPGYQPQHF. The chain has TRBV19 and TRBJ1-5; no clear D. Trimming took off 5 bases at V and 5 bases at J, with 7 bases between the two ends. Germline CDR1 LNHDA, CDR2 SQIVND (reference sequence). This CDR3 spans 12 amino acids.

This clonotype has at least ten counts. This sequence joins TRBV20-1 and TRBJ2-7; 8 nucleotides align to TRBD1. V dropped 2 bases and J dropped 3; count of bases not matched to a gene: 9. Germline CDR1 is DFQATT and CDR2 is SNEGSKA (reference sequence). CDR3 length: 15 amino acids. CDR3 residues: CSARRMTGASYEQYF. The CDR3 nucleotides are TGCAGTGCTAGACGCATGACAGGGGCAAGCTACGAGCAGTACTTC.

This clonotype has at least ten counts. The rearrangement links TRBV5-1 to TRBJ2-1; possible D gene TRBD2, 5 bases. This CDR3 spans 16 amino acids. Trimming left V 0 bases short and J 9 bases short, with 19 bases between. The germline V gene encodes CDR1 SGHRS and CDR2 YFSETQ. The CDR3 sequence is CASSLASAGGKGEQFF. CDR3 coding DNA: TGCGCCAGCAGCTTGGCCTCGGCAGGAGGAAAAGGTGAGCAGTTCTTC.

Comment on this clonotype: A clone one base away is much larger, so this may be a read error. This sequence joins TRBV5-6 and TRBJ1-2; D remains unclear. CDR3 length: 16 residues. Germline CDR1 and CDR2: SGHDT and YYEEEE. The CDR3 sequence: CTSSLFDGAEIYGYTF. The CDR3 bases are TGTACCAGCAGCTTGTTTGACGGAGCAGAAATCTATGGCTACACCTTC. The full variable domain, its missing parts supplied by reference TRBV5-6 and TRBJ1-2, is DAGVTQSPTHLIKTRGQQVTLRCSPKSGHDTVSWYQQALGQGPQFIFQYYEEEERQRGNFPDRFSGHQFPNYSSELNVNALLLGDSALYLCTSSLFDGAEIYGYTFGSGTRLTVV.

CDR3 nucleotides: TGTGCCAGTAGTACGGACAGGGAACAGTCGACACCCCTCCACTTT. Translated: CASSTDREQSTPLHF. The V and J genes are TRBV19 and TRBJ1-6; 8 bases agree with TRBD1. V shed 4 bases and J 11 bases; nucleotides not matched to a gene: 10. This CDR3 comprises 15 residues. CDR1 and CDR2 from the germline V gene are LNHDA and SQIVND (reference sequence).

This clonotype was counted at least ten times. V usage is TRBV6-2 or TRBV6-3 and J usage is TRBJ2-2; perhaps TRBD2 as D (6 bases). The CDR3 is made up of 13 amino acids. Germline V gene sequence: CDR1 MNHEY, CDR2 SVGEGT. V was cut by 3 bases and J by 6 bases, with 8 bases left in between. The CDR3 loop is CASSYPGAGELFF. The CDR3 nucleotides read TGTGCCAGCAGTTATCCGGGGGCCGGGGAGCTGTTTTTT.

This clonotype showed up just a few times. The V and J genes are TRBV5-1 and TRBJ2-1; D possibly corresponds to TRBD1 (6 bases). The CDR3 runs to 18 residues. The V gene lost 2 bases and the J gene lost 3 bases, with 21 bases spanning the gap. CDR1 is SGHRS, CDR2 YFSETQ, per germline. CDR3 residues: CASSFFRGRDTDYNEQFF. The CDR3 DNA reads TGCGCCAGCAGCTTTTTCCGGGGCCGGGACACTGACTACAATGAGCAGTTCTTC.

The chain links TRBV3-1 to TRBJ1-5, with unresolved D. With 2 bases removed from V and 5 bases from J, the gap between germline ends came to 7 bases. CDR1 is LGHDT and CDR2 is YNNKEL in the germline V gene (reference sequence). The CDR3 runs 13 residues. The CDR3 DNA is TGTGCCAGCAGCCAATCAGAGGATCAGCCCCAGCATTTT. Amino acids: CASSQSEDQPQHF.

In this sample, this clonotype turned up many times. The chain links TRBV5-1 to TRBJ1-1, with D possibly being TRBD1 (5 bases). Germline CDR1 is SGHRS and CDR2 is YFSETQ. V lost 0 bases and J lost 2, with 8 bases in between. The length of the CDR3 is 14 residues. CDR3 DNA: TGCGCCAGCAGCTTGGGGACAATTAACACTGAAGCTTTCTTT. The encoded protein is CASSLGTINTEAFF.

This clonotype occurred many times. The chain links TRBV12-3 or TRBV12-4 to TRBJ1-2, with D maybe TRBD1 (6 bases). Trimming pared 3 bases from V and 7 bases from J, leaving 12 bases between. The CDR3 runs to 13 residues. The CDR3 spells CASSLRRGGGYTF. In nucleotides, the CDR3 is TGTGCCAGCAGTTTGCGCAGGGGTGGTGGCTACACCTTC.

This clonotype was counted many times. The chain employs TRBV5-1 and TRBJ1-1; a possible D gene is TRBD1 (5 bases). Germline lookup yields CDR1 SGHRS and CDR2 YFSETQ. CDR3 size: 14 residues. V was shortened by 0 bases and J by 11 bases, with 17 bases between the two germline ends. CDR3: CASSLELGGEKAFF. Written as DNA, the CDR3 is TGCGCCAGCAGCTTGGAGTTGGGGGGTGAAAAGGCTTTCTTT. The complete variable domain, with remaining parts taken from reference TRBV5-1 and TRBJ1-1, reads KAGVTQTPRYLIKTRGQQVTLSCSPISGHRSVSWYQQTPGQGLQFLFEYFSETQRNKGNFPGRFSGRQFSNSRSEMNVSTLELGDSALYLCASSLELGGEKAFFGQGTRLTVV.

A word on this clonotype: This may arise from a read error, as a much more abundant clone is one base away. This rearrangement joins TRBV25-1 to TRBJ1-1; TRBD1 might be the D (5 bases). The CDR3 runs 12 residues. Germline V gene data show CDR1 as MGHDK and CDR2 as SYGVNS. The ends were cut back, 4 bases at V and 11 bases at J, with 14 bases in the middle. The CDR3, as DNA: TGTGCCAGCAGTGCTCGAAAGGGGAACGCTTTCTTT. This gives the protein CASSARKGNAFF.

V is TRBV10-3 and J is TRBJ2-3, with D hard to call. V was pared by 7 bases and J by 3 bases, with 11 bases between. Germline V gene sequence: CDR1 ENHRY, CDR2 SYGVKD. The CDR3 covers 13 residues. As DNA, the CDR3 is TGTGCCATCAAGGGTGATTCGACAGATACGCAGTATTTT. It is translated as CAIKGDSTDTQYF.

The table lists this clonotype with a few counts. This chain links TRBV3-1 with TRBJ1-1; D is unclear. This CDR3 is 13 amino acids long. Trimming took 7 bases from V and 4 from J, leaving 13 bases between them. Germline CDR1 LGHDT, CDR2 YNNKEL (reference sequence). The chain's CDR3 is CASNRPGGTEAFF. In DNA form, the CDR3 reads TGTGCCAGCAACCGACCCGGCGGCACTGAAGCTTTCTTT.

Concerning this clonotype itself: The germline gene is not matched at one end of the junction; a read error may be the cause. This sequence joins TRBV6-2 or TRBV6-3 and TRBJ2-2, with D unresolved. There are 15 residues in the CDR3. In germline, CDR1 is MNHEY, CDR2 SVGEGT. The CDR3 loop is CVSSYSVANTGELFF. In nucleotides, the CDR3 is TGTGTCAGCAGTTACTCGGTCGCGAACACCGGGGAGCTGTTTTTT.

This clonotype was seen many times. V is TRBV12-3 or TRBV12-4 and J is TRBJ2-2; D possibly corresponds to TRBD2 (6 bases). The CDR3 has 15 amino acids. Between the trimmed V and J ends, which lost 6 bases and 4 bases, there was a span of 15 bases. The CDR3, as DNA: TGTGCCAGCAGCATCGGACCGGAGGGCACCGGGGAGCTGTTTTTT. Amino acids: CASSIGPEGTGELFF.

The chain couples TRBV27 to TRBJ1-2; 12 nucleotides align to TRBD1. From germline, CDR1 is MNHEY and CDR2 SMNVEV (reference sequence). V was clipped by 8 bases and J by 6 bases; unmatched bases: 4. The CDR3 is 13 residues long. In nucleotides, the CDR3 is TGTGCCAGCCGGGACAGGGGGCGTGATGGCTACACCTTC. This encodes CASRDRGRDGYTF.

There are many counts of this clonotype. This sequence joins TRBV5-1 and TRBJ1-1, with D uncertain. The CDR3 spans 12 residues. V was clipped by 0 bases and J by 7 bases, with 7 bases between them. The germline V gene has CDR1 SGHRS and CDR2 YFSETQ. The CDR3 region has the DNA TGCGCCAGCAGCTTGGAGGTCGGTGAAGCTTTCTTT. Translating it yields CASSLEVGEAFF.

V is TRBV28 and J is TRBJ1-2; no clear D. The germline gives CDR1 MDHEN, CDR2 SYDVKM. The CDR3 extends over 15 amino acids. Trimming left V 10 bases short and J 4 bases short, with 22 bases between. CDR3 DNA sequence: TGTGCCACCTACGGAAACCGCCGAGGAGTCTATGGCTACACCTTC. It codes for CATYGNRRGVYGYTF.

In this sample, this clonotype turned up many times. The chain uses TRBV20-1 and TRBJ2-5; D unclear. The length of the CDR3 is 13 residues. V lost 3 bases, J lost 4 bases, and 12 bases lay in between. CDR1 and CDR2 (germline): DFQATT, SNEGSKA (reference sequence). For the CDR3, the DNA is TGCAGTGCTAGCCCGCTAGTAGGAGAGACCCAGTACTTC. Its protein is CSASPLVGETQYF.